This T cell receptor (beta chain) appears in the sequencing data of a study of technical replicates of blood from a handful of donors. Trimming took 7 bases from V and 3 from J, leaving 18 bases between them. Germline assignment: CDR1 MDHEN and CDR2 SYDVKM. The CDR3 has 15 amino acids. Here immunoSEQ multiplex PCR was the method, and the copy in TCRdb shows in-frame clones only, minus some. The repertoire holds some 64,000 clones, with 70% to 90% as singletons. The rearrangement joins TRBV28 to TRBJ1-1; D call uncertain. Sequencing was performed on PBMCs. The sequence derives from a human donor in good health. Some clones in this sample may be carry-over from other donors' samples. The DNA for the CDR3 is TGTGCCAGCAAGGATGTTGATCAGGTGGACACTGAAGCTTTCTTT. Translated: CASKDVDQVDTEAFF.